This T cell receptor (beta chain) was documented in a study of T cell responses to AZD1222 COVID-19 vaccine. Study results and limitations: Only a handful of AZD1222 recipients were seropositive at baseline. Clonal diversity may have been underestimated, and the donors were mostly white British, with more females than males.

Remarks on this clone: Its antigen is unknown.

The protocol was immunoSEQ multiplex PCR, while the TCRdb copy is restricted to in-frame clones and leaves out a portion. The table has 100,000 to 150,000 clones, approximately 90% seen once. There are 14 residues in the CDR3. Germline V CDR1 and CDR2: MNHEY, SVGAGI. Trimming cost V 5 bases and J 4 bases, with 15 bases left between them. Sequenced material: peripheral blood, taken 28 days after the second AZD1222 dose. The chain is built from TRBV6-5 and TRBJ2-7, with D uncertain. The TCR was taken from an adult who received the AZD1222 COVID-19 vaccine. CDR3 coding DNA: TGTGCCAGCAGTAATCCTCCAGCTAGATACGAGCAGTACTTC. Translated: CASSNPPARYEQYF.